The sequence of this T cell receptor beta chain was determined in a study of patients and donors after allogeneic stem cell transplantation. V lost 6 bases, J lost 7 bases, and 4 bases stayed unmatched. The CDR3 has 14 residues. TCRdb independently ran MiXCR on the RT-PCR reads; one entry per CDR3 protein. The profile shows roughly 140,000 distinct CDR3 sequences, about 36% of them singletons. Material: blood, either unsorted or a sorted T cell fraction (not recorded which). The J gene is TRBJ2-4, the V gene TRBV12-3 or TRBV12-4, with 12 bases identical to TRBD1. This receptor was taken from a human donor who was either an allogeneic HSCT recipient or a stem cell or donor lymphocyte infusion donor (not recorded which). It is not recorded whose cells these are; they may come from a transplant donor. The CDR3 nucleotides read TGTGCCAGCAGGCAGGGACAGGGGGCGAACATTCAGTACTTC. It yields the protein CASRQGQGANIQYF.